Listed here are 29 T cell receptor beta chains from one sample, sequenced in a study of T cell repertoires in cytomegalovirus infection. These receptors lack a known antigen. MiXCR was run by TCRdb on the reads, yielding one entry per CDR3 protein. The sample consists of about 6,100 distinct CDR3 sequences, 50% to 65% of them appearing once. Input material: PBMCs, sequenced either directly or after in vitro stimulation (not recorded which). The receptors originated from a human donor in good health (CMV status not recorded). Some clones in this sample may be carry-over from other donors' samples.

A remark on this clonotype: At one end, the junction sequence differs from germline, possibly due to a read error. The chain links TRBV6-5 to TRBJ1-5, with 8 nucleotides matching TRBD1. Germline V gene data show CDR1 as MNHEY and CDR2 as SVGAGI. There are 15 residues in the CDR3. CDR3 DNA: TGTGCCACAAGCCTACGACAGGGGACCAATCAGCCCCAGCATTTC. This encodes CATSLRQGTNQPQHF.

The V and J genes are TRBV7-3 and TRBJ2-5, with 9 bases fitting TRBD2. V dropped 1 base and J dropped 5; count of bases not matched to a gene: 5. The CDR3 length is 15 residues. Germline V gene data show CDR1 as SGHTA and CDR2 as FQGTGA. As DNA, the CDR3 is TGTGCCAGCAGCTTAATTGCGGGGGGGCTTGAGACCCAGTACTTC. As protein: CASSLIAGGLETQYF.

This clonotype is deemed hyperexpanded. This chain joins TRBV28 and TRBJ1-5; no definite D call. The germline V gene has CDR1 MDHEN and CDR2 SYDVKM. This CDR3 is built from 15 residues. With 6 bases removed from V and 0 bases from J, the gap between germline ends came to 12 bases. CDR3 coding DNA: TGTGCCAGCAGGCCGACACTCTATAGCAATCAGCCCCAGCATTTT. As protein: CASRPTLYSNQPQHF.

The chain joins TRBV12-3 or TRBV12-4 to TRBJ1-3, with no clear D. Trimming removed 4 bases at V and 9 bases at J, with 7 bases between. The CDR3 contains 11 residues. The CDR3 sequence is CASSYQSTIYF. The CDR3 DNA reads as TGTGCCAGCAGTTACCAGAGCACCATATATTTT.

This clonotype was seen more than once but under ten times. This chain connects TRBV7-6 to TRBJ2-2; possible D gene TRBD1, 6 bases. Germline-derived CDR1 and CDR2 are SGHVS and FNYEAQ. Trimming cost V 5 bases and J 3 bases, with 13 bases left between them. The CDR3 runs 15 residues. This CDR3 is CASSLRDTYTGELFF. In DNA form, the CDR3 reads TGTGCCAGCAGCCTCAGGGACACTTACACCGGGGAGCTGTTTTTT.

A word on this clonotype: One end of the junction varies from germline; a read error may be responsible. The chain has TRBV11-3 and TRBJ2-1; tentative D call: TRBD1 (6 bases). CDR1 is SGHNT, CDR2 YENEEA, per germline. The CDR3 is made up of 12 amino acids. The CDR3: CVRSGWDNEHFF. The CDR3 DNA is TGTGTCCGCAGCGGATGGGACAATGAGCATTTCTTC.

The rearrangement links TRBV28 to TRBJ2-3; 10 bases match TRBD2. The CDR3 has 16 amino acids. Trimming at V came to 2 bases and at J to 5 bases, leaving 7 bases not matched to a gene. The V gene's germline CDR1 is MDHEN and CDR2 SYDVKM. CDR3 DNA: TGTGCCAGCAGTTTAGACCTAGCGGGAGCAGGAGATACGCAGTATTTT. Translation gives CASSLDLAGAGDTQYF. Combining the CDR3 with reference TRBV28 and TRBJ2-3 gives the whole variable domain DVKVTQSSRYLVKRTGEKVFLECVQDMDHENMFWYRQDPGLGLRLIYFSYDVKMKEKGDIPEGYSVSREKKERFSLILESASTNQTSMYLCASSLDLAGAGDTQYFGPGTRLTVL.

This clonotype was detected only a few times. The rearrangement uses TRBV6-4 and TRBJ2-3, with 9 bases that match TRBD2. J lost 2 bases, V lost 4 bases, and 1 base had no gene match. Germline assignment: CDR1 MRHNA and CDR2 SNTAGT. There are 14 residues in the CDR3. This CDR3 is CASSASGDTDTQYF. DNA of the CDR3: TGTGCCAGCAGTGCTAGCGGGGACACAGATACGCAGTATTTT.

With regard to this clonotype: A junction boundary mismatches the germline segment, possibly from a read error. The rearrangement links TRBV7-2 to TRBJ2-5, with D possibly being TRBD1 or TRBD2 (5 bases each). In germline, CDR1 is SGHTA, CDR2 FQGNSA. The CDR3 is made up of 19 amino acids. CDR3 nucleotides: TGTGCCAGCAGCTTAAGAGGAGCGATAGGGAGACCCGAAGGGGAGACCAAGTACTTC. Translated, it gives CASSLRGAIGRPEGETKYF.

The table lists this clonotype with a few counts. The chain links TRBV7-6 to TRBJ2-3, with 7 bases that match TRBD2. The CDR3 spans 14 residues. V dropped 0 bases and J dropped 4; count of bases not matched to a gene: 1. CDR1 is SGHVS, CDR2 FNYEAQ, per germline. DNA of the CDR3: TGTGCCAGCAGCTTAGCGGGAGGGGCAGATACGCAGTATTTT. Its protein is CASSLAGGADTQYF.

The chain links TRBV28 to TRBJ1-1; a weak D match, TRBD1 (5 bases). The CDR3 covers 12 residues. Trimming took off 6 bases at V and 0 bases at J, with 5 bases between the two ends. The germline gives CDR1 MDHEN, CDR2 SYDVKM. This chain's CDR3 is CASRTVNTEAFF. The CDR3 DNA reads TGTGCCAGCAGGACAGTGAACACTGAAGCTTTCTTT.

With respect to this clonotype: This clone may be a read error of a much larger clone one base away. Since the CDR3 does not end with the conserved phenylalanine or tryptophan, this likely comes from a read error. Here the CDR3 reads CASSQRTYGYTL. The CDR3 DNA reads as TGTGCCAGCAGTCAACGGACCTATGGCTACACCTTA. This chain uses TRBV14 with TRBJ1-2; D is unresolved. Germline V CDR1 and CDR2: SGHDN, FVKESK. The ends were cut back, 6 bases at V and 4 bases at J, with 9 bases in the middle. CDR3 size: 12 residues.

Concerning this clonotype: A read error may account for a junction end that differs from germline. The chain is built from TRBV6-5 and TRBJ2-3; 7 bases fit TRBD2. CDR3 length equals 17 residues. The germline V gene has CDR1 MNHEY and CDR2 SVGAGI. CDR3 residues: CASSYAALAVDADTTFF. DNA for the CDR3: TGTGCCAGCAGTTACGCAGCGCTAGCGGTAGATGCAGATACGACGTTTTTT.

Comment on this clonotype: The missing conserved phenylalanine or tryptophan at the end of this CDR3 makes a read error likely. The CDR3 bases are TGTGCCAGCAGTTTCCCCGGGGGTCCAGATACGCAGTATTTG. Amino acid sequence: CASSFPGGPDTQYL. The chain recombines TRBV27 with TRBJ2-3; the D gene is possibly TRBD2 (6 bases). CDR3 size: 14 residues. Trimming removed 3 bases at V and 4 bases at J, with 11 bases between. Germline lookup yields CDR1 MNHEY and CDR2 SMNVEV (reference sequence).

In its sample, this clonotype was seen a few times. The junction differs from germline at one of its ends, possibly a read error. V and J are TRBV28 and TRBJ2-1, with no clear D. Germline values: CDR1 MDHEN, CDR2 SYDVKM. The CDR3 has 12 residues. Written as DNA, the CDR3 is TGTGCCAGCAGTTTTTACCTGGGTGAGCAGTTATTC. Amino acid sequence: CASSFYLGEQLF.

This clonotype was seen only a few times. This chain uses TRBV7-8 with TRBJ1-3; D might be TRBD1 (5 bases). Trimming removed 4 bases at V and 0 bases at J, with 13 bases between. Germline CDR1 and CDR2: SGHVS and FQNEAQ. This CDR3 comprises 16 residues. This CDR3 reads CASSSGGVTSGNTIYF. The CDR3 nucleotides read TGTGCCAGCAGCTCCGGAGGGGTAACCTCTGGAAACACCATATATTTT.

Of note for this clonotype: At one end the junction does not follow the germline gene, possibly because of a read error. The chain combines TRBV7-2 with TRBJ2-5; D possibly uses TRBD1 or TRBD2 (5 bases each). Germline V gene lookup returns CDR1 SGHTA and CDR2 FQGNSA. This CDR3 has 19 amino acids. For the CDR3, the DNA is TGTGCCAGCAGCTTAAGAGAATCTAGTGGGAGACCCGAAGGGGAGACGCAGTACTTC. Amino acids: CASSLRESSGRPEGETQYF.

The chain carries TRBV10-2 and TRBJ1-6; D gene ambiguous. Trimming removed 6 bases from V and 4 bases from J, with 16 bases in between. From germline, CDR1 is WSHSY and CDR2 SAAADI. CDR3 length: 16 amino acids. The CDR3 spells CASRARAGRYNSPLHF. The CDR3 region has the DNA TGCGCCAGCAGGGCCCGGGCAGGACGATATAATTCACCCCTCCACTTT.

As to this clonotype: This sequence may be a read error, since a much larger clone differs from it by one base. This chain joins TRBV6-6 and TRBJ2-1; D gene uncertain. The V gene lost 6 bases and the J gene lost 7 bases, with 28 bases spanning the gap. This CDR3 spans 18 amino acids. Germline loops: CDR1 MNHNY, CDR2 SVGAGI (reference sequence). The CDR3 DNA sequence: TGTGCCAGCAGCAAGGCCTTGGACGCAGTGGTTGGAGCGAATGAGCAGTTCTTC. Protein sequence: CASSKALDAVVGANEQFF.

V gene TRBV4-1 combines with J gene TRBJ1-3; D call uncertain. Germline V gene lookup returns CDR1 MGHRA and CDR2 YSYEKL. The CDR3 sequence is 14 residues long. The V end lost 0 bases, the J end lost 8 bases, and 11 bases lay between the germline ends. The DNA for the CDR3 is TGCGCCAGCAGCCAAGAACGGGCCCGCGACACCATATATTTT. Protein sequence: CASSQERARDTIYF.

With regard to this clonotype: Compared with germline, one end of the junction differs, possibly owing to a read error. V usage is TRBV29-1 and J usage is TRBJ2-1; 8 nucleotides match TRBD2. CDR3 length equals 14 residues. Germline V gene sequence: CDR1 SQVTM, CDR2 ANQGSEA. CDR3 bases: TGCAGCGTTGAGGTCGGGAGGGCCTATAATGAGCAGTTCTTC. It translates to CSVEVGRAYNEQFF.

About this clonotype itself: Relative to the germline gene, one junction end is altered; a read error may explain this. The chain recombines TRBV27 with TRBJ2-7; TRBD2 might be the D (6 bases). This CDR3 is 14 amino acids long. The germline V gene has CDR1 MNHEY and CDR2 SMNVEV (reference sequence). This chain's CDR3 is CASRGTGVLYEHYF. The CDR3 nucleotides are TGTGCCAGCAGGGGTACGGGGGTACTATACGAGCATTACTTC.

This rearrangement joins TRBV12-3 or TRBV12-4 to TRBJ2-3; either TRBD1 or TRBD2 may supply D (5 bases each). V gave up 3 bases and J gave up 0 bases, with 10 bases separating them. The CDR3 is 15 amino acids. The CDR3 is CASSFGAASTDTQYF. CDR3 sequence (DNA): TGTGCCAGCAGTTTCGGGGCAGCTAGCACAGATACGCAGTATTTT.

About this clonotype: Likely a read error: the CDR3 ends without its conserved phenylalanine or tryptophan. The J gene is TRBJ2-1, the V gene TRBV28; no clear D. V gave up 5 bases and J gave up 9 bases, with 11 bases separating them. The germline V gene encodes CDR1 MDHEN and CDR2 SYDVKM. The CDR3 has 12 amino acids. CDR3 DNA sequence: TGTGCCAGCAGTGTCTACCTCGCTGAGCAGTTCTCC. As protein: CASSVYLAEQFS.

Note on this clonotype: In this CDR3 the conserved last residue, phenylalanine or tryptophan, is missing, so a read error is likely. V usage is TRBV7-8 and J usage is TRBJ2-7; D may be TRBD1 (6 bases). Germline CDR1 reads SGHVS; CDR2 reads FQNEAQ. Trimming took off 6 bases at V and 3 bases at J, with 15 bases between the two ends. The CDR3 covers 14 residues. The DNA of the CDR3 is TGTGCCAGCAGATGGGACACCCCTTTCTACGAGCAGTACTGC. Its protein product is CASRWDTPFYEQYC.

A remark on this clonotype: Germline and junction disagree at one end, which may indicate a read error. V and J are TRBV6-5 and TRBJ2-3; 7 bases agree with TRBD2. The CDR3 is 17 amino acids. Germline CDR1 MNHEY, CDR2 SVGAGI. DNA of the CDR3: TGTGCCAGAAGTTACTCAGCGCTAGCGGTAGATGCAGATACGCCGTATTTT. It is translated as CARSYSALAVDADTPYF.

This clonotype came up many times. The J gene is TRBJ2-3, the V gene TRBV24-1, with a tentative D call TRBD1 (5 bases). Germline lookup yields CDR1 KGHDR and CDR2 SFDVKD. Trimming cost V 2 bases and J 3 bases, with 11 bases left between them. The CDR3 is 15 amino acids. CDR3 residues: CATSDWQGFTDTQYF. CDR3 DNA: TGTGCCACCAGTGATTGGCAGGGTTTTACAGATACGCAGTATTTT.

The rearrangement uses TRBV7-6 and TRBJ1-2; 7 bases line up with TRBD1. The germline gives CDR1 SGHVS, CDR2 FNYEAQ. V shed 5 bases and J 2 bases; nucleotides not matched to a gene: 2. The CDR3 totals 13 residues. CDR3 bases: TGTGCCAGCAGCCCGACAGGGAACTATGGCTACACCTTC. Its translation is CASSPTGNYGYTF. The full variable domain, rest sourced from reference TRBV7-6 and TRBJ1-2, is GAGVSQSPRYKVTKRGQDVALRCDPISGHVSLYWYRQALGQGPEFLTYFNYEAQQDKSGLPNDRFSAERPEGSISTLTIQRTEQRDSAMYRCASSPTGNYGYTFGSGTRLTVV.

V and J are TRBV5-4 and TRBJ2-5; perhaps TRBD2 as D (6 bases). Germline V gives CDR1 SGHNT, CDR2 YYREEE (reference sequence). V dropped 5 bases and J dropped 5 bases, with 19 bases sitting between them. CDR3 size: 15 residues. The CDR3 protein is CASRSPSVREETQYF. CDR3 nucleotides: TGTGCCAGCAGATCACCTAGCGTGAGAGAGGAGACCCAGTACTTC.